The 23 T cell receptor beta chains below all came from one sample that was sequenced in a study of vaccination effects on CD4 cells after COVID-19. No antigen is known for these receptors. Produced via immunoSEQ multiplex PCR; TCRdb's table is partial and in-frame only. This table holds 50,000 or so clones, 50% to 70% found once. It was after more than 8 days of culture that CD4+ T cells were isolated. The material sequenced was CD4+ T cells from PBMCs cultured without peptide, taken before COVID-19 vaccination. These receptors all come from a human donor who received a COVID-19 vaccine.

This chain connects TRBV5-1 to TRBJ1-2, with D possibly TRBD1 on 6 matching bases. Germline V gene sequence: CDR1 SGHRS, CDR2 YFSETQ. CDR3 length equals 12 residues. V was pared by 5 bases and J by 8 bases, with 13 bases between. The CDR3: CASSWGREGYTF. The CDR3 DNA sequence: TGCGCCAGCAGTTGGGGGCGAGAAGGCTACACCTTC.

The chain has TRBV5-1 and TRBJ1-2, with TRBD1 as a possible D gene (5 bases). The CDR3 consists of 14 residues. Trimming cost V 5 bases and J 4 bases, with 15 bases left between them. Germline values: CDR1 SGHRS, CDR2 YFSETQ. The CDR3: CASRLSGSRYGYTF. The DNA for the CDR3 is TGCGCCAGCAGACTCTCAGGGTCTCGCTATGGCTACACCTTC.

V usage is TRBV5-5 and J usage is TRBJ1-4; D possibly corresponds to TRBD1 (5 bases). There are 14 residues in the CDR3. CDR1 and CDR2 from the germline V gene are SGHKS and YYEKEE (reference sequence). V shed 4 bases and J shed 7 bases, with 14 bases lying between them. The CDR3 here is CASSRGPGGEKLFF. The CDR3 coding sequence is TGTGCCAGCAGCCGCGGACCCGGGGGTGAAAAACTGTTTTTT.

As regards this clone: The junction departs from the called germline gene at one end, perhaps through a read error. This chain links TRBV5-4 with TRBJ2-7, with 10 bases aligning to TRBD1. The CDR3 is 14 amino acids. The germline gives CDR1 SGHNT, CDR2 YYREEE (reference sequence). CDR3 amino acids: CASRLDRGAYEQYF. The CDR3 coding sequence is TGTGCCAGCAGGTTGGACAGGGGGGCCTACGAGCAGTACTTC. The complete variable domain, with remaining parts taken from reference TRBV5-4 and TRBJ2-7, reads ETGVTQSPTHLIKTRGQQVTLRCSSQSGHNTVSWYQQALGQGPQFIFQYYREEENGRGNFPPRFSGLQFPNYSSELNVNALELDDSALYLCASRLDRGAYEQYFGPGTRLTVT.

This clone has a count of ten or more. The CDR3 nucleotides read TGTGCCAGCAGTTTAGGGAGGGTCCCGAGGGCGAGCAATCAGCCCCAGCATTTT. Amino acids: CASSLGRVPRASNQPQHF. The chain couples TRBV28 to TRBJ1-5; no clear D gene. The CDR3 contains 18 residues. V lost 2 bases, J lost 1 base, and 18 bases lay in between. The germline V gene encodes CDR1 MDHEN and CDR2 SYDVKM.

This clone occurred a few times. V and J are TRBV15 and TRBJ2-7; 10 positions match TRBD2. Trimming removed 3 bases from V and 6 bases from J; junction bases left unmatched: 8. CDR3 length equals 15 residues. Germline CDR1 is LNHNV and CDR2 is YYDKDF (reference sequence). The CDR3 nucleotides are TGTGCCACCAGCAGCGGAGTAGCGGGGGGACGCGAGCAGTACTTC. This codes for CATSSGVAGGREQYF.

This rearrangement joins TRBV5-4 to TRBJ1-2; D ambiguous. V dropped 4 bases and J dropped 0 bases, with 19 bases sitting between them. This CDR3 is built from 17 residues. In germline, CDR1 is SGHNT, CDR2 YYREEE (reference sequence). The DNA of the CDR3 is TGTGCCAGCAGCCAATCTGTAAACAGTCCAGCTAACTATGGCTACACCTTC. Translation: CASSQSVNSPANYGYTF.

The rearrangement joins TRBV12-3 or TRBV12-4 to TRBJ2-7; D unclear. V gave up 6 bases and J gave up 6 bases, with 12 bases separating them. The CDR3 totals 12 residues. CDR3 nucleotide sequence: TGTGCCAGCAGCCTAGTTCCTGGCGAGCAGTACTTC. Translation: CASSLVPGEQYF.

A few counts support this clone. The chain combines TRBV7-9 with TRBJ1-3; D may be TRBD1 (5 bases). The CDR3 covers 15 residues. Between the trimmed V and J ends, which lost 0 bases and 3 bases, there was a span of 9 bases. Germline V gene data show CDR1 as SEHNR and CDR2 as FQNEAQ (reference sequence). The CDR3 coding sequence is TGTGCCAGCAGCTTAGCCGGAGGGGATGGAAACACCATATATTTT. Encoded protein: CASSLAGGDGNTIYF.

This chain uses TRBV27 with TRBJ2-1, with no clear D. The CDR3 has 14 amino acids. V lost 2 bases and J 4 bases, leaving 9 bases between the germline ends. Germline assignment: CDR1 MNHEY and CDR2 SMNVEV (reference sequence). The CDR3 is CASSLDPKYNEQFF. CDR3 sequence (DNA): TGTGCCAGCAGTTTAGACCCCAAGTACAATGAGCAGTTCTTC.

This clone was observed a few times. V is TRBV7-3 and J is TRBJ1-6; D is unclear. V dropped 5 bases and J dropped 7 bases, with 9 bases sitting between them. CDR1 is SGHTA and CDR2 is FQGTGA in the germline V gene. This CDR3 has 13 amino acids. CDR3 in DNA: TGTGCCAGCAGCGAAAATCAGAATTCACCCCTCCACTTT. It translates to CASSENQNSPLHF.

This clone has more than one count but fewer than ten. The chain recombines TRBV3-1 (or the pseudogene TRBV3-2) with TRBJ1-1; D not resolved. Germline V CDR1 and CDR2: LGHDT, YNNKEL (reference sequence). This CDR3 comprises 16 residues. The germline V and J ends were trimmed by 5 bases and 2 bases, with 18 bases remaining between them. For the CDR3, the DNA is TGTGCCAGCAGCGATACCTCTCCCACGGGAAACACTGAAGCTTTCTTT. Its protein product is CASSDTSPTGNTEAFF.

The CDR3 is CASSFSAVPYEQYF. Here the CDR3 DNA reads TGTGCCAGCAGTTTTTCGGCAGTACCCTACGAGCAGTACTTC. The rearrangement links TRBV28 to TRBJ2-7; D uncertain. Trimming took off 3 bases at V and 2 bases at J, with 11 bases between the two ends. The CDR3 runs to 14 residues. Germline values: CDR1 MDHEN, CDR2 SYDVKM.

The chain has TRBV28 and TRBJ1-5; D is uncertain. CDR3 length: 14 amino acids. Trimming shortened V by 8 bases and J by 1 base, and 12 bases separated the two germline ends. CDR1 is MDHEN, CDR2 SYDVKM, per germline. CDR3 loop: CASLSTYSNQPQHF. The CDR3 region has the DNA TGTGCCAGCCTATCGACATACAGCAATCAGCCCCAGCATTTT.

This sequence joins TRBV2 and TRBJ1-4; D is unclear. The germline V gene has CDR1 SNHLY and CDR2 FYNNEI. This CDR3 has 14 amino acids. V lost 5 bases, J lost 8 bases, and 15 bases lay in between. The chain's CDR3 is CASSLLGGGEKLFF. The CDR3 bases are TGTGCCAGCAGTTTACTTGGAGGTGGGGAAAAACTGTTTTTT.

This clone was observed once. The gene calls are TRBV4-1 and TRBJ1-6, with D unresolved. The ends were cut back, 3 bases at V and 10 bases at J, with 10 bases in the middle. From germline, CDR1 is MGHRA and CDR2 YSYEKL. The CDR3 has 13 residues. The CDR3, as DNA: TGCGCCAGCAGCCATGATGATCGCTCACCCCTCCACTTT. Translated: CASSHDDRSPLHF.

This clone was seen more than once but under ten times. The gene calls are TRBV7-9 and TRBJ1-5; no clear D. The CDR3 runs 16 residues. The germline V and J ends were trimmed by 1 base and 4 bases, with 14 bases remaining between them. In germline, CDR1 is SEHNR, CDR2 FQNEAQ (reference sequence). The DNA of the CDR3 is TGTGCCAGCAGCTTAGGCGTTAGCGGTCGTAATCAGCCCCAGCATTTT. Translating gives CASSLGVSGRNQPQHF.

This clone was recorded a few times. The CDR3 loop reads CASSPGLGQLTF. CDR3 nucleotides: TGTGCCAGCAGTCCCGGGCTTGGTCAACTCACCTTC. The J gene is TRBJ1-2, the V gene TRBV6-4; D ambiguous. The CDR3 contains 12 residues. Looked up from germline, CDR1 is MRHNA and CDR2 is SNTAGT. The V end lost 5 bases, the J end lost 13 bases, and 17 bases lay between the germline ends.

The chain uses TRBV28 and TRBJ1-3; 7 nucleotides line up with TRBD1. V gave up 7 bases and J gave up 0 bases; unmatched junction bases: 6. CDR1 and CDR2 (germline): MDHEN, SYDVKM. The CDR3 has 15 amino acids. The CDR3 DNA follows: TGTGCCAGCATCCCAGGGGGGGACTCTGGAAACACCATATATTTT. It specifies CASIPGGDSGNTIYF.

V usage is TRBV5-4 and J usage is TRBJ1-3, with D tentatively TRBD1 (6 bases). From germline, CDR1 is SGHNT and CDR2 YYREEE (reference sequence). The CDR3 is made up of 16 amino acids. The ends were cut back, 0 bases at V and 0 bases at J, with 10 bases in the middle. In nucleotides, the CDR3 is TGTGCCAGCAGCTTGGAGGACAGCATCTCTGGAAACACCATATATTTT. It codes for CASSLEDSISGNTIYF. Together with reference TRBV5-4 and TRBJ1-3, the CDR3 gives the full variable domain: ETGVTQSPTHLIKTRGQQVTLRCSSQSGHNTVSWYQQALGQGPQFIFQYYREEENGRGNFPPRFSGLQFPNYSSELNVNALELDDSALYLCASSLEDSISGNTIYFGEGSWLTVV.

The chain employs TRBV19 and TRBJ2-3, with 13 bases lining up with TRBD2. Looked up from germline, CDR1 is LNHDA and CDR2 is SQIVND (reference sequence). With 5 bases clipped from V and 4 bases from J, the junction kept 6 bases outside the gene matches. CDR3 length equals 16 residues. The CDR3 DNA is TGTGCCAGTAGTCCACTAGCGGGGGGGCTCGCAGATACGCAGTATTTT. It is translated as CASSPLAGGLADTQYF.

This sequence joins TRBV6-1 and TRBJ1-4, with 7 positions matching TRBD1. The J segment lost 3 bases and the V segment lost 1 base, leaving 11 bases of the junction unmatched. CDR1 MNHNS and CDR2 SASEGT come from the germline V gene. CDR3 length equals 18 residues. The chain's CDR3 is CASSEGYQGGRANEKLFF. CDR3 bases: TGTGCCAGCAGTGAAGGATACCAGGGGGGGAGAGCTAATGAAAAACTGTTTTTT.

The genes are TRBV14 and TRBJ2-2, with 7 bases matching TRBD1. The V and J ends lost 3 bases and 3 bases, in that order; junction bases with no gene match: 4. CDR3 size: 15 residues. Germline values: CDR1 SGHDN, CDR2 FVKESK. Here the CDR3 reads CASSQTGKDTGELFF. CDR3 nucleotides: TGTGCCAGCAGCCAGACAGGGAAAGACACCGGGGAGCTGTTTTTT.